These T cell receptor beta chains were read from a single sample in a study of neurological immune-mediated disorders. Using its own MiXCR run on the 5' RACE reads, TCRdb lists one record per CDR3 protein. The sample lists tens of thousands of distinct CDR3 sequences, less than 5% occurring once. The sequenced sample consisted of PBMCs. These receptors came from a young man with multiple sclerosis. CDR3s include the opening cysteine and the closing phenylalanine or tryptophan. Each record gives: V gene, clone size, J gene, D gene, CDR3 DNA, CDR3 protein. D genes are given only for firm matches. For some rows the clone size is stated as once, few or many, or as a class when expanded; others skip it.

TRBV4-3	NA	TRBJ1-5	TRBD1	TGCGCCAGCAGTCTCAGGACAGGGGGCGGACAGCCCCAGAATTTT	CASSLRTGGGQPQNF
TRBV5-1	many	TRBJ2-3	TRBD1	TGCGCCAGCAGCGCAAACAGGGGGCCCTCAGATACGCAGTATTTT	CASSANRGPSDTQYF
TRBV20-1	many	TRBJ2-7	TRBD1	TGCAGTGCTAAAGGGACAGGGGGGTTCGCCTACGAGCAGTACTTC	CSAKGTGGFAYEQYF
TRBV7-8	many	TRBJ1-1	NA	TGTGCCAGCAACCTAAGGCGTGACACTGAAGCTTTCTTT	CASNLRRDTEAFF
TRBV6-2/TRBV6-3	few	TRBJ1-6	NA	TGTGCCAGCAGTTTCGTCTCGGGACAAACGGACACACCCCTCCACTTT	CASSFVSGQTDTPLHF
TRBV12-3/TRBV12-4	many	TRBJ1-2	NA	TGTGCCAGCACCCCGAACCGGGGTGATGGCTACACCTTC	CASTPNRGDGYTF
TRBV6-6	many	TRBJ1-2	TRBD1	TGTGCCAGCAGTTCCTACACCGGGACAGGGGGGCGCAGATACTATGGCTACACCTTC	CASSSYTGTGGRRYYGYTF
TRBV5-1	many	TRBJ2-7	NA	TGCGCCAGCAGCTTGGCCGAAACCCTTTACGAGCAGTACTTC	CASSLAETLYEQYF
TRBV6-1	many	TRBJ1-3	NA	TGTGCCAGCAATCCGGGGACCTCTGGAAACACCATATATTTT	CASNPGTSGNTIYF
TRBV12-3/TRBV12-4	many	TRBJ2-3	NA	TGTGCCAGCAGTGCCGACAGACTAAGCACAGATACGCAGTATTTT	CASSADRLSTDTQYF
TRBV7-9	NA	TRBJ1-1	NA	TGTGCCAGCAGCTCAGACAGATACCGCGCTGAAGCTTTCTTT	CASSSDRYRAEAFF
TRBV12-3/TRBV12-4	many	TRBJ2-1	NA	TGTGCCAGCAGTCTCATGTCCCAGGTTTACAATGAGCAGTTCTTC	CASSLMSQVYNEQFF
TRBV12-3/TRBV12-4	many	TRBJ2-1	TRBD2	TGTGCCAGCAGTTTAGCGTCGGTCGGGGGGGGGCCCTACAATGAGCAGTTCTTC	CASSLASVGGGPYNEQFF
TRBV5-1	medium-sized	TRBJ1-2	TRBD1	TGCGCCAGCAGCTTGGACGGGGACAGAATCCTCCTAGGCTATGGCTACACCTTC	CASSLDGDRILLGYGYTF
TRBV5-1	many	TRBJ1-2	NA	TGCGCCAGCAGCGAGGCCGGGGAGTACTATGGCTACACCTTC	CASSEAGEYYGYTF
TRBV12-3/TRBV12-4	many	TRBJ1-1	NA	TGTGCCAGCAGTTTTCTTTTGAACACTGAAGCTTTCTTT	CASSFLLNTEAFF
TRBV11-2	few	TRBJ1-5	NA	TGTGCCAGCAGTAACAGGGAATGGCAGCCCCAGCATTTT	CASSNREWQPQHF
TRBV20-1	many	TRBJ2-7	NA	TGCAGTGCTAGCACGTCCGGGGGAGCCTACGAGCAGTACTTC	CSASTSGGAYEQYF
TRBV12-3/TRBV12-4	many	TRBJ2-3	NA	TGTGCCAGCAGTTTGTGGGTTAGCACAGATACGCAGTATTTT	CASSLWVSTDTQYF
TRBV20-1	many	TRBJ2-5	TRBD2	TGCAGTGCTAGGCTAGCGGGGGGTCCCGGGGAGACCCAGTACTTC	CSARLAGGPGETQYF
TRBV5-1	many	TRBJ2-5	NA	TGCGCCAGCAGCTTGGAAGGCCGGGAGACCCAGTACTTC	CASSLEGRETQYF
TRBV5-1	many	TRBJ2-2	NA	TGCGCCAGCACCATGACAGGATACACCGGGGAGCTGTTTTTT	CASTMTGYTGELFF
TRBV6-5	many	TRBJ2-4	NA	TGTGCCAGCAGCCAGGGGGGCATTCAGTACTTC	CASSQGGIQYF
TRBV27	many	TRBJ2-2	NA	TGTGCCAGCAAACTTGGGGGTAGGATCACCGGGGAGCTGTTTTTT	CASKLGGRITGELFF
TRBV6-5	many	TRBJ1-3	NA	TGTGCCAGCAGACCCCCGTTAGGAGGCCAGGGAAACACCATATATTTT	CASRPPLGGQGNTIYF
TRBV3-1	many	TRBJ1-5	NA	TGTGCCAGCAGCCAAGACCCTACAGGGTCCCAGCCCCAGCATTTT	CASSQDPTGSQPQHF
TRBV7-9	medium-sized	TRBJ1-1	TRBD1	TGTGCCAGCGGCAGGGGGCTAACTGAAGCTTTCTTT	CASGRGLTEAFF
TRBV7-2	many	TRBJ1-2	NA	TGTGCCAGCAGCTTATCAGGGTTAGACTATGGCTACACCTTC	CASSLSGLDYGYTF
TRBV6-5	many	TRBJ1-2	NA	TGTGCCAGCAGTACTAGACAGATGGGTGGCTATGGCTACACCTTC	CASSTRQMGGYGYTF
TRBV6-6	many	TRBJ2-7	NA	TGTGCCAGCAGTTCCCCCGCTTTGACCTCCTACGAGCAGTACTTC	CASSSPALTSYEQYF
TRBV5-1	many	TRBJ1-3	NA	TGCGCCAGCAGCTTGGCCTCTTCTGGAAACACCATATATTTT	CASSLASSGNTIYF
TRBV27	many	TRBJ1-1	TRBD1	TGTGCCAGCAGACCATCCGACAGGGGTGGCACTGAAGCTTTCTTT	CASRPSDRGGTEAFF
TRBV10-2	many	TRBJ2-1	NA	TGCGCCACCCCAGGGACCTCCTACAATGAGCAGTTCTTC	CATPGTSYNEQFF
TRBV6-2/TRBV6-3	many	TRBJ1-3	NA	TGTGCCAGCAGTGCCAGACAAGTTGGAAACACCATATATTTT	CASSARQVGNTIYF
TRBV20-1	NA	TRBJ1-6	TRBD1	TGCAGTGCTAGAGAGAACAGGGGTAATTCACCCCTCAACTTT	CSARENRGNSPLNF
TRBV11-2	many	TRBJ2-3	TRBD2	TGTGCCAGCAGCACGGGACTAGCGGGGGGAGGGACAGATACGCAGTATTTT	CASSTGLAGGGTDTQYF
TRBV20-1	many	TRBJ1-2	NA	TGCAGTGCTAGGGAGCCTGCCTCCGAGGGCTACACCTTC	CSAREPASEGYTF
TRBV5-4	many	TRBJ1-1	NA	TGTGCCAGCAGCCCCCGAGATGAATGGACTGAAGCTTTCTTT	CASSPRDEWTEAFF
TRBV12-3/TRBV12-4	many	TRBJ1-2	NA	TGTGCCAGCAGTTTTTCAACGAGGGCTATTGGCTACACCTTC	CASSFSTRAIGYTF
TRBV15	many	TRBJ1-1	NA	TGTGCCACCAGCAGAGACGGGACGAACACTGAAGCTTTCTTT	CATSRDGTNTEAFF
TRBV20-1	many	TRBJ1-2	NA	TGCAGTGCTACCGACAGCAAATCAAAATATGGCTACACCTTC	CSATDSKSKYGYTF
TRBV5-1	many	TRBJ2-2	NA	TGCGCCAGCAGCCCCTCCCAGGATTCCGGGGAGCTGTTTTTT	CASSPSQDSGELFF
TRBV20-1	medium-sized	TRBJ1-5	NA	TGCAGTGCTAGTCGACATGGTAGCAATCAGCCCCAGCATTTT	CSASRHGSNQPQHF
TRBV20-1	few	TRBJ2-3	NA	TGCAGTGCTAGATTATCCGGCTACACAGATACGCAGTATTTT	CSARLSGYTDTQYF
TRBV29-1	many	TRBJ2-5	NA	TGCAGCGTTGCCCCGGCGGGGGAGACCCAGTACTTC	CSVAPAGETQYF
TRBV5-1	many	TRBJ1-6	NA	TGCGCCAGCAGCACCAAATCAAACTCCTATAATTCACCCCTCAACTTT	CASSTKSNSYNSPLNF
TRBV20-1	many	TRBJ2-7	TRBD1	TGCAGTGCTAGACCCTGGACAGGGCGCTCCTACGAGCAGTACTTC	CSARPWTGRSYEQYF
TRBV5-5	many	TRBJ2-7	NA	TGTGCCAGCAGCCTTTGGGCCGGTCAGTCCTACGAGCAGTACTTC	CASSLWAGQSYEQYF
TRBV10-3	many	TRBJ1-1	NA	TGTGCCATCAGTGAGAGTTTGGGGGCTGTAGGGAACACTGAAGCTTTCTTT	CAISESLGAVGNTEAFF
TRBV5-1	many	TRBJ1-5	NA	TGCGCCAGCAGCTTGGACGGGAGCAATCAGCCCCAGCATTTT	CASSLDGSNQPQHF
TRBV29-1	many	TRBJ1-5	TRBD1	TGCAGCGTCCAATCGGGGACAGGGGGCAATCAGCCCCAGAATTTT	CSVQSGTGGNQPQNF
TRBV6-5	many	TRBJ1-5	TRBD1	TGTGCCAGCAGTAAAATGGGACAGAATAGCAATCAGCCCCAGCATTTT	CASSKMGQNSNQPQHF
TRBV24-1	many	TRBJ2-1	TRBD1	TGTGCCACCAGTGCCCGGGACAGGCTCAATGAGCAGTTCTTC	CATSARDRLNEQFF
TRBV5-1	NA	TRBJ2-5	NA	TGCGCCAGCAGCCGGGAAAGTACAGAGACCCAGTACTTC	CASSRESTETQYF